One T cell receptor (beta chain) is described in this entry. The target antigen is unknown. These data are taken from a study of Tregs in tolerant kidney transplant recipients. General study points: In tolerant patients, donor-specific Tregs outgrew total Tregs, suggesting antigen-driven expansion.

The data were produced by immunoSEQ multiplex PCR, yet TCRdb's version contains in-frame clones alone and is incomplete. The repertoire holds fewer than 100,000 clones, with approximately 89% as singletons. CDR1 and CDR2 (germline): SGHRS, YFSETQ. V was clipped by 1 base and J by 2 bases, with 10 bases between them. The CDR3 totals 14 residues. This receptor was taken from a human donor who received a combined kidney and bone marrow transplant. This sequence joins TRBV5-1 and TRBJ2-7, with D unresolved. The starting material was Tregs from blood, obtained before the transplant. CDR3: CASSLYFLAYEQYF. CDR3 DNA: TGCGCCAGCAGCTTGTATTTTTTAGCCTACGAGCAGTACTTC.